The 5 T cell receptor beta chains below were found in one sample sequenced in a study of graft-versus-host responses after intestinal transplantation. The table came from immunoSEQ multiplex PCR; TCRdb's copy has only in-frame clones and leaves some out. This table holds 85,000 to 90,000 clones, roughly 90% found once. These receptors are not linked to any known antigen. Sequences were derived from unstimulated CD4+ T cells sorted from spleen or lymph node cells, sampled before intestinal transplant. The receptors were gathered from a human donor who received an intestinal transplant.

This chain connects TRBV7-8 to TRBJ1-1; TRBD1 matches 7 bases. Germline trimming cut 5 bases from V and 0 bases from J; bases unmatched to any gene: 3. CDR1 and CDR2 from the germline V gene are SGHVS and FQNEAQ. This CDR3 comprises 14 residues. For the CDR3, the DNA is TGTGCCAGCAGCGTACAGGGGATGAACACTGAAGCTTTCTTT. Residues: CASSVQGMNTEAFF.

The V and J genes are TRBV5-6 and TRBJ1-6; no clear D. The CDR3 sequence is 15 residues long. Looked up from germline, CDR1 is SGHDT and CDR2 is YYEEEE. V was shortened by 4 bases and J by 9 bases, with 17 bases between the two germline ends. The CDR3 region has the DNA TGTGCCAGCAGCCTAGGTAGCCCTCCGGGTTCACCCCTCCACTTT. Amino acids: CASSLGSPPGSPLHF.

The chain couples TRBV2 to TRBJ2-5; D is perhaps TRBD1 (6 bases). CDR3 length: 15 residues. V was trimmed by 8 bases and J by 5 bases, leaving 21 bases between them. Germline V lookup: CDR1 SNHLY, CDR2 FYNNEI. CDR3 DNA: TGTGCCAGCCAGGGGCTCCTGGGGGTTGTGGAGACCCAGTACTTC. This codes for CASQGLLGVVETQYF.

The chain employs TRBV5-1 and TRBJ1-3, with D maybe TRBD1 (5 bases). From germline, CDR1 is SGHRS and CDR2 YFSETQ. V lost 3 bases and J lost 4, with 14 bases in between. This CDR3 is 15 amino acids long. The CDR3 coding sequence is TGCGCCAGCAGCTCTGTGGGGCTCGCCGGAAACACCATATATTTT. Translated, it gives CASSSVGLAGNTIYF.

The rearrangement uses TRBV7-2 and TRBJ2-5; 9 nucleotides line up with TRBD1. This CDR3 is 15 amino acids long. Germline CDR1 is SGHTA and CDR2 is FQGNSA. The V and J ends lost 1 base and 5 bases, in that order; junction bases with no gene match: 5. For the CDR3, the DNA is TGTGCCAGCAGCTTAGAGGACAGGGGCAGGGAGACCCAGTACTTC. Protein: CASSLEDRGRETQYF. The entire variable domain, with the rest obtained from reference TRBV7-2 and TRBJ2-5, is as follows: GAGVSQSPSNKVTEKGKDVELRCDPISGHTALYWYRQSLGQGLEFLIYFQGNSAPDKSGLPSDRFSAERTGGSVSTLTIQRTQQEDSAVYLCASSLEDRGRETQYFGPGTRLLVL.